These T cell receptor beta chains were read from a single sample in a study of cytomegalovirus exposure and HLA in healthy donors. Libraries were prepared by immunoSEQ multiplex PCR; TCRdb keeps only in-frame clonotypes and omits some of them. The sample yields under 75,000 clones, approximately 92% seen once. Material: PBMCs. These receptors came from a man between 18 and 29 years old in good health and CMV-seropositive. Each CDR3 is given with its conserved first and last residue. A D gene is named only where the DNA matches it firmly. Size is omitted from some rows. Given values are once, few, many or a class for expanded clones.

clone_size	v_call	j_call	d_call	cdr3_nt	cdr3_aa
-	TRBV27	TRBJ1-2	-	TGTGCCAGCAGTTTAGCAGGGCGCTATTACACCTTC	CASSLAGRYYTF
-	TRBV6-1	TRBJ2-1	TRBD2	TGTGCCAGCAGTGGTGGTCTAGCGGGAGGGGTGGGTGAGCAGTTCTTC	CASSGGLAGGVGEQFF
-	TRBV20-1	TRBJ2-1	-	TGCAGTGCGGATCTAGCGATACAGATCTTC	CSADLAIQIF
-	TRBV9	TRBJ1-1	TRBD1	TGTGCCAGCAGCGTAGGGACAGGGGGCACTGAAGCTTTCTTT	CASSVGTGGTEAFF
-	TRBV5-1	TRBJ2-7	TRBD2	TGCGCCAGCAGCACCGGACTAGCGGTCTACGAGCAGTACTTC	CASSTGLAVYEQYF
-	TRBV6-1	TRBJ1-5	TRBD1	TGTGCCAGCAGTTCAGGGGGCGTGCAGCCCCAGCATTTT	CASSSGGVQPQHF
few	TRBV27	TRBJ1-1	TRBD1	TGTGCCACCTCCGTCGGACAGGGCGCAACTGAAGCTTTCTTT	CATSVGQGATEAFF
-	TRBV28	TRBJ2-1	TRBD2	TGTGCCAGCAGTTTAATCGGGACTAGGGGGACTGATGAGCAGTTCTTC	CASSLIGTRGTDEQFF
-	TRBV10-1	TRBJ2-7	-	TGCGCCAGCAGTGAACTACGGAGCTACGAGCAGTACTTC	CASSELRSYEQYF
-	TRBV4-2	TRBJ1-5	-	TGTGCCAGCAGCCTTGTTGACAGGCCTGGCAATCAGCCCCAGCATTTT	CASSLVDRPGNQPQHF
-	TRBV11-2	TRBJ1-3	-	TGTGCCAGCAGCTTTTCCGGGGCTGGAAACACCATATATTTT	CASSFSGAGNTIYF